The source of this TCR beta chain is a study of cytomegalovirus exposure and HLA in healthy donors. Although they were nominally healthy when sampled, donors likely had unrecorded immune exposures. Whole-study findings and limits: Later genetic work tied a missense DCLRE1C variant to beta-chain V and J trimming. Immune exposure information available was restricted to CMV serostatus. Earlier analysis found most TCR beta V segments productive about 90% or about 30% of the time.

V was pared by 5 bases and J by 4 bases, with 15 bases between. The CDR3 consists of 15 residues. The V gene's germline CDR1 is SEHNR and CDR2 FQNEAQ (reference sequence). This PCR relied on a set of 60 Vbeta primers and 13 Jbeta primers. The repertoire was sequenced with immunoSEQ multiplex PCR; TCRdb's copy has only in-frame clones and lacks some. The table shows hundreds of thousands of clones, with just over 75% occurring only once. This clone was counted between two and nine times. The target antigen is unknown. The sample was PBMCs. The clonotype originates from a woman aged 55-69 years in good health and CMV-seropositive. The V call is TRBV7-9, the J call TRBJ1-3; D remains ambiguous. The CDR3 DNA is TGTGCCAGCAGCCCCGACGGGTCGAGGGGAAACACCATATATTTT. Translated, it gives CASSPDGSRGNTIYF.